These 6 T cell receptor beta chains share one sample of origin, sequenced in a study of OX40 agonist ivuxolimab in advanced cancers. TCRdb keeps only in-frame clones here, not all; method: immunoSEQ multiplex PCR. Of about 75,000 clones detected, approximately 90% appear once; the ten largest clones hold 8% to 10%. The sample in question was CD4+ or CD8+ T cells sorted from blood, obtained in a trial of the OX40 agonist ivuxolimab. The receptors come from an adult with an advanced solid tumor such as melanoma, head and neck, liver or kidney cancer.

The chain has TRBV29-1 and TRBJ1-2; 9 bases are a match to TRBD1. This CDR3 contains 13 residues. V gave up 7 bases and J gave up 4 bases; unmatched junction bases: 7. CDR1 SQVTM and CDR2 ANQGSEA come from the germline V gene. Here the CDR3 reads CSAQTGGGYGYTF. The CDR3 DNA reads TGCAGCGCACAAACAGGGGGCGGCTATGGCTACACCTTC. Using reference TRBV29-1 and TRBJ1-2 for the parts outside the CDR3, the full variable domain is SAVISQKPSRDICQRGTSLTIQCQVDSQVTMMFWYRQQPGQSLTLIATANQGSEATYESGFVIDKFPISRPNLTFSTLTVSNMSPEDSSIYLCSAQTGGGYGYTFGSGTRLTVV.

The CDR3: CASSFSLLTNEKLFF. CDR3 DNA: TGTGCCAGCAGCTTTTCGCTGCTCACTAATGAAAAACTGTTTTTT. The chain recombines TRBV11-2 with TRBJ1-4; D not certain. The CDR3 sequence is 15 residues long. The V end lost 3 bases, the J end lost 2 bases, and 10 bases lay between the germline ends. Per the germline V gene, CDR1 is SGHAT and CDR2 is FQNNGV.

The gene calls are TRBV7-2 and TRBJ2-6; maybe TRBD1 (5 bases). Germline CDR1 and CDR2: SGHTA and FQGNSA. V was clipped by 3 bases and J by 1 base, with 10 bases between them. There are 16 residues in the CDR3. CDR3 protein: CASSFGQGSGANVLTF. CDR3 coding DNA: TGTGCCAGCAGCTTCGGGCAGGGATCTGGGGCCAACGTCCTGACTTTC.

This clone occurred once. The chain combines TRBV6-1 with TRBJ1-2; no clear D. Trimming pared 6 bases from V and 8 bases from J, leaving 13 bases between. Germline lookup yields CDR1 MNHNS and CDR2 SASEGT. This CDR3 is built from 12 residues. This CDR3 reads CASRKGAGGYTF. The DNA for the CDR3 is TGTGCCAGCAGGAAGGGAGCGGGAGGCTACACCTTC.

The chain carries TRBV29-1 and TRBJ2-1; 10 nucleotides agree with TRBD1. CDR1 is SQVTM and CDR2 is ANQGSEA in the germline V gene. This CDR3 has 14 amino acids. V shed 6 bases, J shed 0 bases, and the junction held 2 bases outside the gene matches. CDR3 nucleotides: TGCAGCGTCCGGACAGGGGGCTCCTACAATGAGCAGTTCTTC. It yields the protein CSVRTGGSYNEQFF.

The chain uses TRBV4-1 and TRBJ2-1, with 8 bases aligning to TRBD2. CDR1 and CDR2 from the germline V gene are MGHRA and YSYEKL. After removal of 5 bases from V and 4 bases from J, the junction contained 10 bases not matched to a gene. The CDR3 covers 16 residues. As DNA, the CDR3 is TGCGCCAGCAGCTACCAAGGGAGCGGGGGATACAATGAGCAGTTCTTC. Amino acid sequence: CASSYQGSGGYNEQFF.